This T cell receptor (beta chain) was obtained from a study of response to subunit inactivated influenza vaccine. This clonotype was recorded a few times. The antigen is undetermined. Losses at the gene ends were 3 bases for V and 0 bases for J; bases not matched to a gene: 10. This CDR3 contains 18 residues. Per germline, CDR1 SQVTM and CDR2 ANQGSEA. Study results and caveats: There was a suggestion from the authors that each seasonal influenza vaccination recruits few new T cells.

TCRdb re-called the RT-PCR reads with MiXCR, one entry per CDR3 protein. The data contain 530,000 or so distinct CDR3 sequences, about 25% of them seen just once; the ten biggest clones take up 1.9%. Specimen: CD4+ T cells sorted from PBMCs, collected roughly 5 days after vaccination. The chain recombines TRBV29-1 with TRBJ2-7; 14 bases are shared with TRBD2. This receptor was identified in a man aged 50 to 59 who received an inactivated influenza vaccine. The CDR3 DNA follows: TGCAGCGTTGAGATCGGACTAGCGGGGGGTCGGAGCTCCTACGAGCAGTACTTC. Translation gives CSVEIGLAGGRSSYEQYF.